The 32 T cell receptor beta chains given below trace back to one sample, sequenced in a study of tumor-infiltrating lymphocytes in primary liver carcinoma. Co-extraction yielded RNA and DNA from roughly 21-30 mg of unsorted bulk tissue. A constant-region primer primed TCR beta cDNA synthesis from around 500 ng of total RNA. Generation of the TCR beta libraries relied on three nested multiplex PCR rounds using slightly modified ARM-PCR. A C-beta reverse primer was combined with TRBV1-TRBV30 forward primers in the first two PCR rounds, and each round had 10 cycles. Via MiXCR, TCRdb re-called the multiplex PCR reads, giving one row per CDR3 protein. Among tens of thousands of distinct CDR3 sequences listed, 60% to 75% were seen once. Input material: liver tumor tissue from sampling region 1. Subset reported: tumor region T1, superior pole. The receptors derive from a man aged 40-49 years with primary liver carcinoma and hepatitis B virus infection.

The chain uses TRBV6-5 and TRBJ1-1, with D tentatively TRBD1 (5 bases). Germline lookup yields CDR1 MNHEY and CDR2 SVGAGI. Deletions cut 6 bases from V and 11 bases from J, with 19 bases between. The CDR3 loop spans 13 amino acids. The CDR3 DNA sequence: TGTGCCAGCAGCCCACCTCTCCGGGACGGGGCTTTCTTT. This codes for CASSPPLRDGAFF.

Comment on this clonotype: At one boundary the junction diverges from the germline segment, which might be a read error. The chain uses TRBV10-1 and TRBJ2-1, with D perhaps assigned TRBD1 or TRBD2 (5 bases each). CDR3 length equals 13 residues. Germline CDR1 WNHNN, CDR2 SYGVQD (reference sequence). The CDR3 DNA follows: TGTGCCAGCAGTGAGGGAGATGGGGGTGAGCACTTCTTC. Amino acids: CASSEGDGGEHFF.

This clonotype occurred once. The junction does not match germline at one end; this may be a read error. The rearrangement uses TRBV10-3 and TRBJ2-3, with 7 bases fitting TRBD2. Germline V CDR1 and CDR2: ENHRY, SYGVKD. CDR3 length equals 12 residues. In DNA form, the CDR3 reads TGTGCCATCGGCCCGGGGGGAGAGGCGCAGTATTTC. It specifies CAIGPGGEAQYF.

This clonotype was counted only a few times. Relative to the germline gene, one junction end is altered; a read error may explain this. This sequence joins TRBV29-1 and TRBJ2-7, with 7 bases matching TRBD1. Germline V lookup: CDR1 SQVTM, CDR2 ANQGSEA. The CDR3 is made up of 14 amino acids. This CDR3 is CSAREGGKGYKQYF. The CDR3 DNA reads as TGCAGCGCACGAGAAGGGGGCAAGGGCTACAAGCAGTACTTC.

Turning to this clonotype: One end of the junction does not line up with germline, which may come from a read error. This chain connects TRBV11-2 to TRBJ2-3, with 9 bases fitting TRBD1. Germline assignment: CDR1 SGHAT and CDR2 FQNNGV. The CDR3 consists of 14 residues. The CDR3 region is CASRFDRGTDTQYF. The CDR3 DNA sequence: TGTGCCAGTCGCTTCGACAGGGGGACAGATACACAGTACTTT.

The chain combines TRBV6-5 with TRBJ1-2; no clear D gene. In germline, CDR1 is MNHEY, CDR2 SVGAGI. Trimming removed 7 bases at V and 8 bases at J, with 17 bases between. The CDR3 loop spans 13 amino acids. Written as DNA, the CDR3 is TGTGCCAGCAATCCAAGAATCAGCTACGGCTACACCTTC. Translating it yields CASNPRISYGYTF.

This clonotype was seen only once. The conserved closing phenylalanine or tryptophan is absent in this CDR3, likely reflecting a read error. This chain connects TRBV29-1 to TRBJ1-1; D remains unclear. Germline V gene lookup returns CDR1 SQVTM and CDR2 ANQGSEA. CDR3 length equals 13 residues. V lost 6 bases to trimming and J lost 8 bases, with 19 bases between them. Written as DNA, the CDR3 is TGCAGCGTCCTAGGCGCGGCCTCCACCGAAGCTTTCATT. Its translation is CSVLGAASTEAFI.

This clonotype was seen only once. Germline is not matched at one junction end, which may reflect a read error. The genes are TRBV10-1 and TRBJ1-1, with D unresolved. Germline assignment: CDR1 WNHNN and CDR2 SYGVQD (reference sequence). The CDR3 runs to 13 residues. DNA for the CDR3: TGCGCCAGTAGTCTGAGAGAGAACGCTGAAGCTTTCTTT. This encodes CASSLRENAEAFF.

For this clonotype: This may come from a read error, since a much larger clone is one base off. The CDR3 does not close with the conserved phenylalanine or tryptophan, likely indicating a read error. The chain employs TRBV10-3 and TRBJ2-1; D is uncertain. The CDR3 has 14 residues. Trimming pared 3 bases from V and 0 bases from J, leaving 6 bases between. CDR1 is ENHRY and CDR2 is SYGVKD in the germline V gene. CDR3 residues: CAISEQSSYNEQFS. The DNA for the CDR3 is TGTGCCATCAGTGAACAAAGCTCCTACAATGAGCAGTTCTCC.

To note about this clonotype: A much larger clone sits a single nucleotide away, making a read error possible. This chain connects TRBV30 to TRBJ2-7; D remains unclear. The CDR3 runs 14 residues. Germline-derived CDR1 and CDR2 are GTSNPN and SVGIG (reference sequence). The CDR3 region has the DNA TGTGCCACCCCCTCTCCGTTCGGGTCCTACCAGCAGTACTTC. Its protein product is CATPSPFGSYQQYF.

Concerning this clonotype itself: At one boundary the junction diverges from the germline segment, which might be a read error. The genes are TRBV6-5 and TRBJ1-1; D might be TRBD1 (5 bases). Germline V lookup: CDR1 MNHEY, CDR2 SVGAGI. The CDR3 sequence is 14 residues long. CDR3 sequence reads: CASSYGGTNTEALF. The CDR3 region has the DNA TGTGCCAGCAGTTACGGGGGAACTAACACTGAGGCTTTGTTT.

Only one count was recorded for this clonotype. The chain employs TRBV6-5 and TRBJ2-1; D is ambiguous. The length of the CDR3 is 13 residues. The germline gives CDR1 MNHEY, CDR2 SVGAGI. CDR3 sequence: CAGRTTINNEQFF. CDR3 coding DNA: TGTGCTGGCAGGACCACTATCAACAATGAGCAGTTCTTC.

Details on this clonotype: Possible read error: a much larger clone is one base away. The chain is built from TRBV5-1 and TRBJ2-1, with D perhaps TRBD1 (5 bases). The CDR3 runs to 17 residues. In germline, CDR1 is SGHRS, CDR2 YFSETQ. The CDR3 DNA is TGTGCCAGGAGCTTAGGTTCTGCAGGGCGTATCTACAATGAGCAGTTCTTC. It specifies CARSLGSAGRIYNEQFF.

V and J are TRBV28 and TRBJ2-2; D perhaps matches TRBD2 (5 bases). The CDR3 has 17 residues. The ends were cut back, 1 base at V and 4 bases at J, with 16 bases in the middle. Germline V gene data show CDR1 as MDHEN and CDR2 as SYDVKM. This chain's CDR3 is CASSLSLTLEGTGELFF. The CDR3 nucleotides read TGTGCCAGCAGTTTATCCTTGACACTAGAGGGCACCGGGGAGCTGTTTTTT.

A note on this clonotype: With a much larger clone just one base away, this may be a read error. The rearrangement uses TRBV5-1 and TRBJ2-1; 8 nucleotides line up with TRBD2. This CDR3 is built from 15 residues. Germline V gene data show CDR1 as SGHRS and CDR2 as YFSETQ. V shed 1 base and J 7 bases; nucleotides not matched to a gene: 7. CDR3 protein: CASSLKGREVNEQFF. Written as DNA, the CDR3 is TGCGCCAGCAGCTTGAAGGGGCGGGAGGTGAATGAGCAGTTCTTC. The complete variable domain, with remaining parts taken from reference TRBV5-1 and TRBJ2-1, reads KAGVTQTPRYLIKTRGQQVTLSCSPISGHRSVSWYQQTPGQGLQFLFEYFSETQRNKGNFPGRFSGRQFSNSRSEMNVSTLELGDSALYLCASSLKGREVNEQFFGPGTRLTVL.

The rearrangement uses TRBV6-5 and TRBJ2-7, with D perhaps being TRBD1 or TRBD2 (6 bases each). This CDR3 spans 14 amino acids. The V end lost 2 bases, the J end lost 4 bases, and 12 bases lay between the germline ends. CDR1 and CDR2 from the germline V gene are MNHEY and SVGAGI. The CDR3 region has the DNA TGTGCCAGCAGTTACCGCAGGGGAGGATACGAGCAGTACTTC. Amino acids: CASSYRRGGYEQYF.

On this clonotype: The CDR3 does not end in the conserved phenylalanine or tryptophan, so this is likely a read error. The rearrangement joins TRBV13 to TRBJ2-7; D remains unclear. CDR3 length: 11 residues. Germline V CDR1 and CDR2: PRHDT, FYEKMQ (reference sequence). V was pared by 0 bases and J by 10 bases, with 7 bases between. This chain's CDR3 is CASSLGQSQYL. DNA for the CDR3: TGTGCCAGCAGCTTAGGACAGAGTCAGTACCTC.

This clonotype appeared a single time. A much larger clonotype is one base distant, so this may be a read error. V usage is TRBV7-9 and J usage is TRBJ2-2, with D maybe TRBD2 (5 bases). This CDR3 comprises 16 residues. V dropped 5 bases and J dropped 0 bases, with 13 bases sitting between them. Germline V gene sequence: CDR1 SEHNR, CDR2 FQNEAQ (reference sequence). The CDR3 DNA reads TGTGCCAGCAGCCGAAGACTAACGACGAACACCGGGGAGCTGTTTTTT. It translates to CASSRRLTTNTGELFF.

Turning to this clonotype: An end of the junction does not agree with germline; a read error may underlie this. The chain joins TRBV11-2 to TRBJ1-2; D is perhaps TRBD1 (5 bases). The CDR3 contains 13 residues. Germline V lookup: CDR1 SGHAT, CDR2 FQNNGV. CDR3 DNA sequence: TGTGCCAGTAGCTTAGAGGGGAACCATGGCTACGCCTTC. As protein: CASSLEGNHGYAF.

This clonotype was counted many times. The V and J genes are TRBV6-4 and TRBJ2-1; 9 nucleotides line up with TRBD1. Germline CDR1 is MRHNA and CDR2 is SNTAGT. The V segment lost 0 bases and the J segment 3 bases; nucleotides outside the gene matches: 0. The length of the CDR3 is 15 residues. DNA for the CDR3: TGTGCCAGCAGTGACTCGACAGGGGGCTACAATGAGCAGTTCTTC. It is translated as CASSDSTGGYNEQFF.

Notes on this clonotype: Compared with germline, one end of the junction differs, possibly owing to a read error. The V and J genes are TRBV28 and TRBJ2-5; 7 bases map to TRBD1. CDR3 length equals 13 residues. Looked up from germline, CDR1 is MDHEN and CDR2 is SYDVKM. The CDR3 DNA follows: TGTGCCAGGAGTTCGGACAGGCAAGAGGCCCAGTACTTC. Protein: CARSSDRQEAQYF.

Details on this clonotype: The junction shows a germline mismatch at one end, possibly a read error. The chain has TRBV29-1 and TRBJ1-1; possibly TRBD1 for D (5 bases). CDR3 length: 11 amino acids. CDR1 and CDR2 from the germline V gene are SQVTM and ANQGSEA. The CDR3 loop reads CSGGIGTETFF. In nucleotides, the CDR3 is TGCAGCGGGGGGATTGGTACTGAAACTTTCTTT.

Comments on this clonotype: The final CDR3 position lacks the conserved phenylalanine or tryptophan, pointing to a likely read error. This rearrangement joins TRBV10-1 to TRBJ2-3, with 11 bases aligning to TRBD2. After removal of 3 bases from V and 7 bases from J, the junction contained 12 bases not matched to a gene. The CDR3 runs 17 residues. From germline, CDR1 is WNHNN and CDR2 SYGVQD (reference sequence). In nucleotides, the CDR3 is TGCGCCAGCAGTGATGGGGGACTAGCGGAGGAGGACAATACGCAGTATCTT. Translation: CASSDGGLAEEDNTQYL.

Details on this clonotype: The CDR3 ends on some other residue instead of the conserved phenylalanine or tryptophan, so this is likely a read error. The gene calls are TRBV6-2 or TRBV6-3 and TRBJ2-3; D uncertain. V gave up 8 bases and J gave up 0 bases, with 15 bases separating them. Per germline, CDR1 MNHEY and CDR2 SVGEGT. The CDR3 has 15 amino acids. The CDR3 is CASWKQQPSTDTQYL. The CDR3 DNA reads as TGTGCCAGCTGGAAACAGCAACCTAGCACAGATACGCAGTATCTT.

As for this clonotype: At one boundary the junction diverges from the germline segment, which might be a read error. The rearrangement uses TRBV6-2 or TRBV6-3 and TRBJ1-5; possibly TRBD1 for D (6 bases). This CDR3 comprises 17 residues. CDR1 and CDR2 (germline): MNHEY, SVGEGT. CDR3 in DNA: TGTGCCAGCAGTTACTATGGGCAGGGGTTAGAGAATCAACCCCTGCATTTT. Protein product: CASSYYGQGLENQPLHF.

Comment on this clonotype: At one end the junction does not follow the germline gene, possibly because of a read error. The chain is built from TRBV11-2 and TRBJ2-1; a weak D match, TRBD2 (6 bases). Germline V lookup: CDR1 SGHAT, CDR2 FQNNGV. The CDR3 is 16 amino acids. The CDR3 sequence is CVSSLDIELAMGEQFF. CDR3 nucleotide sequence: TGTGTCAGCAGTTTGGATATCGAACTAGCCATGGGTGAGCAGTTCTTC.

Comment on this clonotype: A much larger clone differs by one base, so this may be a read error. The genes are TRBV5-6 and TRBJ2-1; TRBD2 agrees at 7 bases. J gave up 2 bases and V 4 bases, and 6 bases lay outside the gene matches. Looked up from germline, CDR1 is SGHDT and CDR2 is YYEEEE. This CDR3 region has 15 residues. The DNA for the CDR3 is TGTGCCAGCAGCCACGCGGGGGTCCCCTACAATGAGCAGTTCTTC. Amino acids: CASSHAGVPYNEQFF.

This clonotype was seen at least ten times. V usage is TRBV24-1 and J usage is TRBJ2-5; 10 nucleotides align to TRBD1. Germline CDR1 is KGHDR and CDR2 is SFDVKD. The CDR3 is 16 residues long. Trimming cost V 4 bases and J 5 bases; bases outside gene matches: 9. The CDR3 here is CATSESGTGVGETQYF. The CDR3, as DNA: TGTGCCACCAGTGAATCCGGGACAGGGGTAGGGGAGACCCAGTACTTC.

Points on this clonotype: One end of the junction does not line up with germline, which may come from a read error. The chain links TRBV5-1 to TRBJ2-7; D is possibly TRBD1 or TRBD2 (6 bases each). Germline assignment: CDR1 SGHRS and CDR2 YFSETQ. The CDR3 consists of 17 residues. CDR3 DNA: TGCACCAGCAGAGCTTGGGGGGCAGTGAATCGTCTCTACGAGCAGTACTTC. Translation gives CTSRAWGAVNRLYEQYF.

The V call is TRBV5-4, the J call TRBJ1-2, with D possibly being TRBD1 (6 bases). This CDR3 comprises 14 residues. Per the germline V gene, CDR1 is SGHNT and CDR2 is YYREEE (reference sequence). The CDR3 is CTISLRGGLGGYTF. CDR3 DNA sequence: TGTACCATCAGCTTGAGGGGGGGCCTTGGTGGCTACACCTTC.

As for this clonotype: In this CDR3 the conserved last residue, phenylalanine or tryptophan, is missing, so a read error is likely. The DNA is left out, because the CDR3 cannot be placed on it with certainty; the CDR3 is given as TCRdb lists it. The chain couples TRBV11-2 to TRBJ1-1; TRBD1 was called by the table and not checked on the DNA. Both ends counted, the CDR3 spans 14 residues. Germline assignment: CDR1 SGHAT and CDR2 FQNNGV. The CDR3 spells CANSFSTGETEASS.

The sample holds one count of this clonotype. A junction end diverges from the germline sequence, so it may reflect a read error. The V call is TRBV6-1, the J call TRBJ2-7; no reliable D call. In germline, CDR1 is MNHNS, CDR2 SASEGT. The CDR3 totals 12 residues. In DNA form, the CDR3 reads TGTGCCAGCAGTGGTGGGAACCACGGGCAGTATTTC. Translated: CASSGGNHGQYF.